The source of this TCR beta chain is a study of blood T cell repertoires in COVID-19. Repertoires were generated with immunoSEQ multiplex PCR, while TCRdb's copy carries only in-frame clones and drops some. This table has hundreds of thousands of clones, roughly 90% appearing once. A Seattle source enrolled patients during active infection and followed them longitudinally. Germline-derived CDR1 and CDR2 are SNHLY and FYNNEI. The CDR3 covers 14 residues. The J segment lost 7 bases and the V segment lost 6 bases, leaving 11 bases of the junction unmatched. The sample consisted of peripheral blood. The V call is TRBV2, the J call TRBJ1-1, with 7 bases matching TRBD1. The TCR was taken from a man between 18 and 29 years old with COVID-19, enrolled during active disease. The CDR3 coding sequence is TGTGCCAGCAGCCCTAGCAAGGGGGCGAATGAAGCTTTCTTT. Amino acids: CASSPSKGANEAFF.